The T cell receptor (beta chain) described here comes from a study of cytomegalovirus exposure and HLA in healthy donors. The wider study: Researchers previously reported finding just under 120 million unique TCR beta sequences from 170 million or so T cells.

Worth noting for this clone: Its antigen is unidentified.

PCR used 60 Vbeta primers and 13 Jbeta primers. Assay used: immunoSEQ multiplex PCR; TCRdb lists only in-frame clones, some missing. Here the sample spans about 110,000 clones, around 80% being singletons. V shed 1 base and J shed 2 bases, with 14 bases lying between them. CDR1 GTSNPN and CDR2 SVGIG come from the germline V gene (reference sequence). The CDR3 sequence is 16 residues long. Broader study findings: Specificity for CMV antigens was confirmed in vitro for a few of the CMV-associated chains. The authors later found TCR association rates varying by HLA locus, with DRB1 most and HLA-C fewest.

Sequencing was carried out using PBMCs. This sequence was found in a man aged 25 to 45 in good health and CMV-seropositive. This chain uses TRBV30 with TRBJ1-4; no clear D gene. Here the CDR3 reads CAWSEGAAMTNEKLFF. The CDR3 DNA is TGTGCCTGGAGTGAAGGTGCGGCCATGACTAATGAAAAACTGTTTTTT.